The 19 T cell receptor beta chains listed next were all sequenced from one sample in a study of blood T cell repertoires in COVID-19. The data were produced by immunoSEQ multiplex PCR, yet TCRdb's version contains in-frame clones alone and is incomplete. The profile covers 25,000 to 30,000 clones, with approximately 67% appearing a single time and around 17% taken by the ten largest. Sequences were obtained from peripheral blood. The receptors come from a human donor in a cohort sampled during active COVID-19.

This chain connects TRBV14 to TRBJ2-7; TRBD1 is a possible D gene (6 bases). Trimming pared 1 base from V and 3 bases from J, leaving 13 bases between. CDR3 size: 15 residues. Per germline, CDR1 SGHDN and CDR2 FVKESK. This CDR3 is CASSQGAGAVYEQYF. CDR3 DNA sequence: TGTGCCAGCAGCCAAGGCGCAGGGGCAGTCTACGAGCAGTACTTC.

V usage is TRBV29-1 and J usage is TRBJ1-2; TRBD1 matches at 8 bases. Germline values: CDR1 SQVTM, CDR2 ANQGSEA. The CDR3 runs 12 residues. Trimming cost V 2 bases and J 8 bases; bases outside gene matches: 4. This chain's CDR3 is CSVESRTGGYTF. The DNA of the CDR3 is TGCAGCGTTGAATCGAGGACAGGGGGCTACACCTTC. Full variable domain (rest looked up from reference TRBV29-1 and TRBJ1-2): SAVISQKPSRDICQRGTSLTIQCQVDSQVTMMFWYRQQPGQSLTLIATANQGSEATYESGFVIDKFPISRPNLTFSTLTVSNMSPEDSSIYLCSVESRTGGYTFGSGTRLTVV.

The rearrangement joins TRBV11-3 to TRBJ2-7; tentatively, D is TRBD1 (5 bases). This CDR3 has 14 amino acids. V lost 2 bases and J 3 bases, leaving 11 bases between the germline ends. The germline gives CDR1 SGHNT, CDR2 YENEEA. The CDR3 here is CASSLRQGSYEQYF. In nucleotides, the CDR3 is TGTGCCAGCAGCTTACGGCAGGGTAGCTACGAGCAGTACTTC.

The rearrangement joins TRBV30 to TRBJ1-1; D possibly corresponds to TRBD1 (5 bases). V lost 4 bases to trimming and J lost 1 base, with 16 bases between them. Looked up from germline, CDR1 is GTSNPN and CDR2 is SVGIG (reference sequence). This CDR3 region has 15 residues. DNA for the CDR3: TGTGCCTGGAACCTTCCTGGGGCGAGGAACACTGAAGCTTTCTTT. It is translated as CAWNLPGARNTEAFF.

The chain combines TRBV4-3 with TRBJ2-7; 8 positions match TRBD1. Unmatched junction bases numbered 6, after V lost 4 bases and J lost 7 bases. The CDR3 loop spans 13 amino acids. The germline V gene has CDR1 LGHNA and CDR2 YSLEER. CDR3 sequence reads: CASSLRTGHEQYF. The CDR3, as DNA: TGCGCCAGCAGCCTCAGGACAGGGCATGAGCAGTACTTC.

The chain is built from TRBV6-5 and TRBJ2-7; TRBD1 might be the D (5 bases). This CDR3 has 14 amino acids. Germline CDR1 MNHEY, CDR2 SVGAGI. V shed 6 bases and J shed 1 base, with 13 bases lying between them. The CDR3 reads CASSLTGRSYEQYF. CDR3 DNA: TGTGCCAGCAGCCTTACAGGACGGTCCTACGAGCAGTACTTC.

The chain is built from TRBV29-1 and TRBJ2-5, with D hard to call. This CDR3 region has 12 residues. Trimming cost V 4 bases and J 2 bases, with 8 bases left between them. Germline CDR1 is SQVTM and CDR2 is ANQGSEA. The DNA for the CDR3 is TGCAGCGTTGGCTATACGCAAGAGACCCAGTACTTC. Its protein is CSVGYTQETQYF. The variable domain in full, with the rest retrieved from reference TRBV29-1 and TRBJ2-5, is SAVISQKPSRDICQRGTSLTIQCQVDSQVTMMFWYRQQPGQSLTLIATANQGSEATYESGFVIDKFPISRPNLTFSTLTVSNMSPEDSSIYLCSVGYTQETQYFGPGTRLLVL.

The chain uses TRBV19 and TRBJ2-2; 8 bases agree with TRBD1. With V trimmed by 4 bases and J by 6 bases, 7 bases remained unmatched. The length of the CDR3 is 15 residues. Germline-derived CDR1 and CDR2 are LNHDA and SQIVND (reference sequence). The CDR3 DNA reads TGTGCCAGTAGTAGATCACGACAGGGGCCCGGGGAGCTGTTTTTT. Protein: CASSRSRQGPGELFF.

The CDR3 region has the DNA TGTGCCAGTAACCCTAGCGGGAGTGAGTACTTCGAGCAGTACTTC. Its protein product is CASNPSGSEYFEQYF. The chain couples TRBV19 to TRBJ2-7; 10 nucleotides line up with TRBD2. V lost 7 bases and J lost 6; bases outside the gene matches: 12. In germline, CDR1 is LNHDA, CDR2 SQIVND (reference sequence). The CDR3 contains 15 residues.

This sequence joins TRBV10-3 and TRBJ2-5, with 10 bases lining up with TRBD2. Germline V gives CDR1 ENHRY, CDR2 SYGVKD. The CDR3 is 15 amino acids. Trimming took 6 bases from V and 4 from J; bases not matched to a gene: 8. The DNA for the CDR3 is TGTGCCATCAGCGATAGGACTAGCGGTTCAGAGACCCAGTACTTC. Amino acid sequence: CAISDRTSGSETQYF.

The rearrangement uses TRBV11-2 and TRBJ2-4; a possible D gene is TRBD1 (5 bases). The V and J ends lost 1 base and 0 bases respectively, with 16 bases between them. The germline V gene has CDR1 SGHAT and CDR2 FQNNGV. This CDR3 region has 18 residues. The CDR3 DNA reads TGTGCCAGCAGCTTAGTGTGGACAAACTCCCTAGCCAAAAACATTCAGTACTTC. Translated, it gives CASSLVWTNSLAKNIQYF.

This clone was counted a few times. J is TRBJ2-7 and V is TRBV7-8; D is undetermined. This CDR3 is built from 14 residues. Germline loops: CDR1 SGHVS, CDR2 FQNEAQ. V was cut by 2 bases and J by 5 bases, with 13 bases left in between. The CDR3 nucleotides are TGTGCCAGCAGCTTACCCCGTCTACCTAACGAGCAGTACTTC. Translated, it gives CASSLPRLPNEQYF.

V usage is TRBV3-1 (or the pseudogene TRBV3-2) and J usage is TRBJ2-5, with 9 nucleotides matching TRBD1. V shed 5 bases and J 5 bases; nucleotides not matched to a gene: 6. This CDR3 comprises 14 residues. The germline V gene has CDR1 LGHDT and CDR2 YNNKEL (reference sequence). The CDR3 loop reads CASSITGGRETQYF. For the CDR3, the DNA is TGTGCCAGCAGCATAACAGGGGGCCGGGAGACCCAGTACTTC.

The chain recombines TRBV29-1 with TRBJ2-5; possibly TRBD2 for D (6 bases). This CDR3 is built from 12 residues. With 7 bases removed from V and 3 bases from J, the gap between germline ends came to 12 bases. The germline V gene has CDR1 SQVTM and CDR2 ANQGSEA. The CDR3 bases are TGCAGCGCTGTCGGGAGCGAAGAGACCCAGTACTTC. Its protein product is CSAVGSEETQYF. The entire variable domain, with the rest obtained from reference TRBV29-1 and TRBJ2-5, is as follows: SAVISQKPSRDICQRGTSLTIQCQVDSQVTMMFWYRQQPGQSLTLIATANQGSEATYESGFVIDKFPISRPNLTFSTLTVSNMSPEDSSIYLCSAVGSEETQYFGPGTRLLVL.

This sequence joins TRBV3-1 (or the pseudogene TRBV3-2) and TRBJ1-1; D remains ambiguous. Germline lookup yields CDR1 LGHDT and CDR2 YNNKEL (reference sequence). The CDR3 covers 17 residues. V dropped 3 bases and J dropped 1 base, with 18 bases sitting between them. The CDR3 nucleotides are TGTGCCAGCAGCCACCAAGAGCGACTCTCGCGGAACACTGAAGCTTTCTTT. Translated, it gives CASSHQERLSRNTEAFF.

J is TRBJ1-1 and V is TRBV10-3, with no clear D. Trimming removed 2 bases from V and 1 base from J, with 8 bases in between. The CDR3 has 14 amino acids. From germline, CDR1 is ENHRY and CDR2 SYGVKD. The CDR3 DNA is TGTGCCATCAGTGAGCGGGGTAGGAACACTGAAGCTTTCTTT. The encoded protein is CAISERGRNTEAFF.

This clone has just a few counts. V gene TRBV29-1 combines with J gene TRBJ2-5; perhaps TRBD1 as D (5 bases). The CDR3 is 14 residues long. CDR1 is SQVTM, CDR2 ANQGSEA, per germline. Trimming took off 3 bases at V and 2 bases at J, with 13 bases between the two ends. CDR3 sequence: CSVDGAKGQETQYF. CDR3 in DNA: TGCAGCGTTGATGGCGCGAAGGGGCAAGAGACCCAGTACTTC.

The chain carries TRBV28 and TRBJ2-1, with TRBD2 matching over 14 bases. Germline V gene data show CDR1 as MDHEN and CDR2 as SYDVKM. Trimming removed 5 bases from V and 8 bases from J; junction bases left unmatched: 5. CDR3 length equals 15 residues. CDR3 loop: CASSMGLAGVDEQFF. CDR3 DNA sequence: TGTGCCAGCAGTATGGGACTAGCGGGAGTCGATGAGCAGTTCTTC. Filled out from reference TRBV28 and TRBJ2-1, the complete variable domain reads DVKVTQSSRYLVKRTGEKVFLECVQDMDHENMFWYRQDPGLGLRLIYFSYDVKMKEKGDIPEGYSVSREKKERFSLILESASTNQTSMYLCASSMGLAGVDEQFFGPGTRLTVL.

V gene TRBV6-1 combines with J gene TRBJ2-5; 8 nucleotides agree with TRBD1. The CDR3 has 16 residues. J was trimmed by 4 bases and V by 2 bases; bases with no gene match: 9. In germline, CDR1 is MNHNS, CDR2 SASEGT. The DNA of the CDR3 is TGTGCCAGCAGTGAAATAACAGGGGGAATTGGAGAGACCCAGTACTTC. Encoded protein: CASSEITGGIGETQYF.